This is a list of T cell receptor beta chains from one sample in a study of blood T cell repertoires in COVID-19. Sequencing was performed with immunoSEQ multiplex PCR; in TCRdb, only in-frame clones are kept and a portion is missing. Here the sample spans approximately 200,000 clones, around 80% being singletons. Sequenced: peripheral blood. These receptors came from a woman of 80 years or more with COVID-19, enrolled during active disease. CDR3s include the opening cysteine and the closing phenylalanine or tryptophan. Each record gives: D gene, V gene, J gene, clone size, CDR3 protein, CDR3 DNA. D genes are given only for firm matches. Clone size is not always given. Where it is, it says once, few, many or a class for expanded clones.

d_gene: .; v_gene: TRBV27; j_gene: TRBJ2-2; abundance: .; CDR3aa: CASSLPHGGNTGELFF; CDR3nt: TGTGCCAGCAGTTTACCCCACGGGGGGAACACCGGGGAGCTGTTTTTT
d_gene: .; v_gene: TRBV14; j_gene: TRBJ1-2; abundance: few; CDR3aa: CASSREKTGLYGYTF; CDR3nt: TGTGCCAGCAGCCGAGAGAAGACAGGCCTCTATGGCTACACCTTC
d_gene: .; v_gene: TRBV5-5; j_gene: TRBJ1-5; abundance: few; CDR3aa: CASSWDRGTQPQHF; CDR3nt: TGTGCCAGCAGCTGGGATAGGGGGACTCAGCCCCAGCATTTT
d_gene: .; v_gene: TRBV7-9; j_gene: TRBJ2-2; abundance: .; CDR3aa: CASSLLVTGELFF; CDR3nt: TGTGCCAGCAGCCTATTAGTAACCGGGGAGCTGTTTTTT
d_gene: .; v_gene: TRBV2; j_gene: TRBJ1-2; abundance: few; CDR3aa: CASSEQGNYGYTF; CDR3nt: TGTGCCAGCAGTGAACAGGGGAACTATGGCTACACCTTC
d_gene: .; v_gene: TRBV2; j_gene: TRBJ2-3; abundance: once; CDR3aa: CASIKSGTDTQYF; CDR3nt: TGTGCCAGCATAAAGAGTGGCACAGATACGCAGTATTTT
d_gene: TRBD1; v_gene: TRBV7-2; j_gene: TRBJ1-2; abundance: .; CDR3aa: CASSLGAGGEGYTF; CDR3nt: TGTGCCAGCAGCTTAGGAGCAGGGGGCGAGGGCTACACCTTC
d_gene: TRBD1; v_gene: TRBV6-5; j_gene: TRBJ1-2; abundance: .; CDR3aa: CASSFGQGFYGYTF; CDR3nt: TGTGCCAGCAGTTTTGGACAGGGCTTCTATGGCTACACCTTC
d_gene: .; v_gene: TRBV5-1; j_gene: TRBJ2-5; abundance: .; CDR3aa: CASSQTAAGSLGETQYF; CDR3nt: TGCGCCAGCAGCCAAACTGCGGCAGGGTCCCTCGGAGAGACCCAGTACTTC
d_gene: TRBD1; v_gene: TRBV6-5; j_gene: TRBJ2-7; abundance: .; CDR3aa: CASSYKDRPGKEQYF; CDR3nt: TGTGCCAGCAGTTATAAGGACAGGCCAGGGAAGGAGCAGTACTTC
d_gene: .; v_gene: TRBV2; j_gene: TRBJ2-6; abundance: once; CDR3aa: CATTSPRGGANVLTF; CDR3nt: TGTGCCACGACGAGCCCCCGAGGTGGGGCCAACGTCCTGACTTTC
d_gene: .; v_gene: TRBV5-1; j_gene: TRBJ1-3; abundance: .; CDR3aa: CASSLEGRVKGNTIYF; CDR3nt: TGCGCCAGCAGCTTGGAAGGCAGGGTAAAAGGAAACACCATATATTTT
d_gene: TRBD1; v_gene: TRBV5-1; j_gene: TRBJ2-2; abundance: .; CDR3aa: CASSPGQAPLSGELFF; CDR3nt: TGCGCCAGCAGCCCCGGACAGGCCCCACTTAGCGGGGAGCTGTTTTTT
d_gene: TRBD1; v_gene: TRBV19; j_gene: TRBJ1-5; abundance: .; CDR3aa: CASTALPGQGLYQPQHF; CDR3nt: TGTGCCAGTACCGCACTACCGGGACAGGGGCTGTATCAGCCCCAGCATTTT
d_gene: TRBD1; v_gene: TRBV18; j_gene: TRBJ2-2; abundance: .; CDR3aa: CASSRDDRASDGELFF; CDR3nt: TGTGCCAGCTCACGAGATGACAGGGCTTCGGACGGGGAGCTGTTTTTT
d_gene: .; v_gene: TRBV6-4; j_gene: TRBJ1-2; abundance: .; CDR3aa: CASSALSGSYGYTF; CDR3nt: TGTGCCAGCAGTGCCCTGTCAGGTTCCTATGGCTACACCTTC
d_gene: .; v_gene: TRBV6-5; j_gene: TRBJ1-2; abundance: .; CDR3aa: CASSYSQGYVYGYTF; CDR3nt: TGTGCCAGCAGTTACTCACAGGGATACGTCTATGGCTACACCTTC
d_gene: .; v_gene: TRBV6-5; j_gene: TRBJ2-7; abundance: .; CDR3aa: CASTLGEAYEQYF; CDR3nt: TGTGCCAGCACTCTAGGGGAGGCCTACGAGCAGTACTTC
d_gene: .; v_gene: TRBV20-1; j_gene: TRBJ2-3; abundance: .; CDR3aa: CSAQQGDTQYF; CDR3nt: TGCAGTGCGCAACAGGGTGATACGCAGTATTTT
d_gene: .; v_gene: TRBV14; j_gene: TRBJ1-2; abundance: .; CDR3aa: CASSQDSPTETNYGYTF; CDR3nt: TGTGCCAGCAGCCAAGATTCCCCGACAGAGACTAACTATGGCTACACCTTC
d_gene: TRBD1; v_gene: TRBV19; j_gene: TRBJ1-2; abundance: .; CDR3aa: CASTPGQTYGYTF; CDR3nt: TGTGCCAGTACCCCGGGACAGACCTATGGCTACACCTTC
d_gene: TRBD2; v_gene: TRBV14; j_gene: TRBJ2-3; abundance: .; CDR3aa: CASSFRTSGESDTQYF; CDR3nt: TGTGCCAGCAGCTTTCGGACTAGCGGGGAATCAGATACGCAGTATTTT
d_gene: .; v_gene: TRBV4-1; j_gene: TRBJ1-4; abundance: few; CDR3aa: CASSQEGRNHEKLFF; CDR3nt: TGCGCCAGCAGCCAAGAGGGCAGGAATCACGAAAAACTGTTTTTT
d_gene: .; v_gene: TRBV6-5; j_gene: TRBJ2-7; abundance: .; CDR3aa: CASSYFGRGGEQYF; CDR3nt: TGTGCCAGCAGTTACTTTGGTAGGGGGGGAGAGCAGTACTTC
d_gene: .; v_gene: TRBV7-9; j_gene: TRBJ1-1; abundance: .; CDR3aa: CASSVTKNTEAFF; CDR3nt: TGTGCCAGCAGCGTAACTAAGAACACTGAAGCTTTCTTT
d_gene: .; v_gene: TRBV27; j_gene: TRBJ1-2; abundance: .; CDR3aa: CASSPWETGHGYTF; CDR3nt: TGTGCCAGCAGCCCTTGGGAGACAGGACATGGCTACACCTTC
d_gene: .; v_gene: TRBV6-2/TRBV6-3; j_gene: TRBJ1-5; abundance: .; CDR3aa: CASSSSFNGGNQPQHF; CDR3nt: TGTGCCAGCAGTTCCTCCTTCAACGGCGGGAATCAGCCCCAGCATTTT
d_gene: .; v_gene: TRBV7-8; j_gene: TRBJ2-3; abundance: few; CDR3aa: CASSLRDTSISTDTQYF; CDR3nt: TGTGCCAGCAGCTTACGGGACACCTCAATAAGCACAGATACGCAGTATTTT
d_gene: TRBD1; v_gene: TRBV6-5; j_gene: TRBJ1-6; abundance: once; CDR3aa: CASRRGQGHNSPLHF; CDR3nt: TGTGCCAGCAGGCGTGGACAGGGGCATAATTCACCCCTCCACTTT
d_gene: TRBD1; v_gene: TRBV5-6; j_gene: TRBJ1-5; abundance: .; CDR3aa: CASSLGQGSNQPQHF; CDR3nt: TGTGCCAGCAGCTTGGGACAGGGGTCCAATCAGCCCCAGCATTTT
d_gene: .; v_gene: TRBV19; j_gene: TRBJ1-2; abundance: .; CDR3aa: CASSAGQRGRMGGYGYTF; CDR3nt: TGTGCCAGTAGTGCCGGACAGCGCGGGAGGATGGGGGGATATGGCTACACCTTC
d_gene: .; v_gene: TRBV18; j_gene: TRBJ2-1; abundance: .; CDR3aa: CASSPPTRAGNEQFF; CDR3nt: TGTGCCAGCTCACCACCGACCAGGGCCGGCAATGAGCAGTTCTTC
d_gene: TRBD1; v_gene: TRBV6-5; j_gene: TRBJ1-1; abundance: .; CDR3aa: CASSSGQEKAFF; CDR3nt: TGTGCCAGCAGTTCGGGACAGGAAAAAGCTTTCTTT
d_gene: TRBD1; v_gene: TRBV19; j_gene: TRBJ1-4; abundance: .; CDR3aa: CASRRQGATNEKLFF; CDR3nt: TGTGCCAGTAGAAGACAGGGAGCAACTAATGAAAAACTGTTTTTT
d_gene: .; v_gene: TRBV7-9; j_gene: TRBJ2-2; abundance: .; CDR3aa: CASSTSTGEWYTGELFF; CDR3nt: TGTGCCAGCAGCACTTCTACGGGGGAATGGTACACCGGGGAGCTGTTTTTT
d_gene: TRBD1; v_gene: TRBV27; j_gene: TRBJ2-7; abundance: .; CDR3aa: CASSIGQEGAYEQYF; CDR3nt: TGTGCCAGCAGTATCGGACAGGAAGGGGCCTACGAGCAGTACTTC
d_gene: TRBD1; v_gene: TRBV28; j_gene: TRBJ1-1; abundance: .; CDR3aa: CASTSDRVRAFF; CDR3nt: TGTGCCAGCACATCAGACAGGGTACGGGCTTTCTTT
d_gene: .; v_gene: TRBV7-2; j_gene: TRBJ1-5; abundance: .; CDR3aa: CASSLLGGLNQPQHF; CDR3nt: TGTGCCAGCAGCTTATTGGGGGGACTAAACCAGCCCCAGCATTTT
d_gene: .; v_gene: TRBV19; j_gene: TRBJ1-2; abundance: .; CDR3aa: CASNRGGTYGYTF; CDR3nt: TGTGCCAGTAATAGGGGGGGGACCTATGGCTACACCTTC
d_gene: .; v_gene: TRBV18; j_gene: TRBJ1-2; abundance: .; CDR3aa: CASSPSGGGYTF; CDR3nt: TGTGCCAGCTCACCTAGCGGTGGTGGCTACACCTTC
d_gene: .; v_gene: TRBV12-3/TRBV12-4; j_gene: TRBJ1-5; abundance: .; CDR3aa: CASSPGGNQPQHF; CDR3nt: TGTGCCAGCAGTCCGGGGGGAAATCAGCCCCAGCATTTT
d_gene: .; v_gene: TRBV28; j_gene: TRBJ2-3; abundance: .; CDR3aa: CASSLPGSSSTDTQYF; CDR3nt: TGTGCCAGCAGTTTACCGGGATCCTCTAGCACAGATACGCAGTATTTT
d_gene: .; v_gene: TRBV6-5; j_gene: TRBJ1-5; abundance: .; CDR3aa: CASSTDSSNQPQHF; CDR3nt: TGTGCCAGCAGTACCGACAGTAGCAATCAGCCCCAGCATTTT
d_gene: .; v_gene: TRBV24-1; j_gene: TRBJ1-1; abundance: .; CDR3aa: CATREQPATEAFF; CDR3nt: TGTGCCACCAGGGAACAGCCGGCCACTGAAGCTTTCTTT
d_gene: .; v_gene: TRBV6-1; j_gene: TRBJ1-1; abundance: few; CDR3aa: CASSEVGGTEAFF; CDR3nt: TGTGCCAGCAGTGAAGTGGGGGGGACTGAAGCTTTCTTT
d_gene: .; v_gene: TRBV7-2; j_gene: TRBJ1-1; abundance: .; CDR3aa: CASSSTVRGTEAFF; CDR3nt: TGTGCCAGCAGCTCGACAGTTAGGGGCACTGAAGCTTTCTTT
d_gene: .; v_gene: TRBV3-1/TRBV3-2; j_gene: TRBJ1-4; abundance: .; CDR3aa: CASSPGIGEAGGEKLFF; CDR3nt: TGTGCCAGCAGCCCTGGGATTGGCGAGGCGGGAGGTGAAAAACTGTTTTTT
d_gene: .; v_gene: TRBV28; j_gene: TRBJ2-1; abundance: .; CDR3aa: CASWGGGKKVSLEFF; CDR3nt: TGTGCCAGCTGGGGAGGTGGAAAAAAGGTGTCATTGGAGTTCTTC
d_gene: TRBD1; v_gene: TRBV6-5; j_gene: TRBJ2-1; abundance: few; CDR3aa: CASSPRDRGNEQFF; CDR3nt: TGTGCCAGCAGTCCCCGGGACAGGGGCAATGAGCAGTTCTTC
d_gene: TRBD1; v_gene: TRBV5-5; j_gene: TRBJ1-6; abundance: few; CDR3aa: CASSPLTGANSPLHF; CDR3nt: TGTGCCAGCAGCCCCCTGACAGGGGCGAACTCACCCCTCCACTTT
d_gene: .; v_gene: TRBV6-5; j_gene: TRBJ1-1; abundance: .; CDR3aa: CASSPYTQEAFF; CDR3nt: TGTGCCAGCAGTCCCTATACACAGGAAGCTTTCTTT
d_gene: .; v_gene: TRBV20-1; j_gene: TRBJ1-2; abundance: .; CDR3aa: CSASTRRDGYTF; CDR3nt: TGCAGTGCTAGTACTCGTCGGGATGGCTACACCTTC
d_gene: TRBD2; v_gene: TRBV28; j_gene: TRBJ2-1; abundance: .; CDR3aa: CATRDYNNEQFF; CDR3nt: TGTGCCACCCGGGACTACAACAATGAGCAGTTCTTC
d_gene: TRBD1; v_gene: TRBV30; j_gene: TRBJ1-1; abundance: .; CDR3aa: CACRNVPGQGLDTEAFF; CDR3nt: TGTGCCTGTAGAAATGTCCCGGGACAGGGGTTGGACACTGAAGCTTTCTTT
d_gene: .; v_gene: TRBV7-2; j_gene: TRBJ2-1; abundance: .; CDR3aa: CASRQGVNNEQFF; CDR3nt: TGTGCCAGCAGGCAAGGGGTCAACAATGAGCAGTTCTTC
d_gene: .; v_gene: TRBV9; j_gene: TRBJ2-7; abundance: .; CDR3aa: CASSVGIGATYEQYF; CDR3nt: TGTGCCAGCAGCGTAGGGATAGGGGCAACCTACGAGCAGTACTTC